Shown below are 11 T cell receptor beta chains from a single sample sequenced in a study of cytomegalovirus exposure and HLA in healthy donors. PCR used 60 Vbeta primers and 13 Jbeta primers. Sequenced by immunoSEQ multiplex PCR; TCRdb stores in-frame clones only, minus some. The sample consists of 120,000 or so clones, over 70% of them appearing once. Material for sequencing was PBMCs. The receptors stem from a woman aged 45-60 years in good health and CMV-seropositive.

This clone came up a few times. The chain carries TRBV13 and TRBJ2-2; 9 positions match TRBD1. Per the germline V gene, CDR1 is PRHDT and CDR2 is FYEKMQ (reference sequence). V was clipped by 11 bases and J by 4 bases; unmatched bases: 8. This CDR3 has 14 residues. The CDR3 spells CAPLGQGPTGELFF. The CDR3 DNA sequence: TGTGCCCCGCTGGGACAGGGACCCACCGGGGAGCTGTTTTTT.

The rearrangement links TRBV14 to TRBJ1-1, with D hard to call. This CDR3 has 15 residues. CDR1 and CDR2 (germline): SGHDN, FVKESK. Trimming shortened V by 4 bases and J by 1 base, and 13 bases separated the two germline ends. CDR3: CASSLTIPGNTEAFF. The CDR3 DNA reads TGTGCCAGCAGCCTGACTATTCCGGGGAACACTGAAGCTTTCTTT.

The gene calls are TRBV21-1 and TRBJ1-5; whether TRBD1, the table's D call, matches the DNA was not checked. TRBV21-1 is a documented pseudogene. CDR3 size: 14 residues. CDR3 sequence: CASPTGLMGQPQHF. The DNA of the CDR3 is TGTGCCAGCCCAACAGGGCTGATGGGGCAGCCCCAGCATTTT.

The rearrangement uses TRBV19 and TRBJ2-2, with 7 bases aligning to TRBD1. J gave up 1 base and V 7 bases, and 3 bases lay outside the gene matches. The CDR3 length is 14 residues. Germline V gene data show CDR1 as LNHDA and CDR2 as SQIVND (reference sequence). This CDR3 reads CASTRDRNTGELFF. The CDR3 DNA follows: TGTGCCAGTACCCGGGACAGGAACACCGGGGAGCTGTTTTTT.

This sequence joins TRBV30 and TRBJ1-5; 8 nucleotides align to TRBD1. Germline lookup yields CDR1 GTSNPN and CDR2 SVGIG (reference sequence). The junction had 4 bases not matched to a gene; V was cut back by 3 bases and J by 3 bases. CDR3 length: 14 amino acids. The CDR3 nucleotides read TGTGCCTGGAGAAGGACAGGGAACAATCAGCCCCAGCATTTT. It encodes CAWRRTGNNQPQHF. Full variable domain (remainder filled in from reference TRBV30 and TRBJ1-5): SQTIHQWPATLVQPVGSPLSLECTVEGTSNPNLYWYRQAAGRGLQLLFYSVGIGQISSEVPQNLSASRPQDRQFILSSKKLLLSDSGFYLCAWRRTGNNQPQHFGDGTRLSIL.

The CDR3: CASSLAGAGGLGYTF. The CDR3 DNA sequence: TGTGCCAGCAGCTTAGCTGGGGCAGGGGGCCTTGGCTACACCTTC. This rearrangement joins TRBV7-9 to TRBJ1-2; 8 nucleotides line up with TRBD1. The CDR3 extends over 15 amino acids. J was trimmed by 7 bases and V by 0 bases; bases with no gene match: 7. Germline V gene lookup returns CDR1 SEHNR and CDR2 FQNEAQ (reference sequence).

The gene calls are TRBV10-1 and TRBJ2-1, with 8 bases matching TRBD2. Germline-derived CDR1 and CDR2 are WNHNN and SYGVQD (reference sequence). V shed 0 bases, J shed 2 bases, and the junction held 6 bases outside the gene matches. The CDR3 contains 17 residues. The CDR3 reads CASSESTEGLAYNEQFF. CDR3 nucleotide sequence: TGCGCCAGCAGTGAGTCGACCGAGGGACTAGCCTACAATGAGCAGTTCTTC.

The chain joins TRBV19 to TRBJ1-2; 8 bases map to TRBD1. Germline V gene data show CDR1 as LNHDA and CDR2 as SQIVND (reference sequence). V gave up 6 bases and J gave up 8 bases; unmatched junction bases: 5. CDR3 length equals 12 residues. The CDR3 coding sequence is TGTGCCAGTAGCGGAACAGGGGGGGGCTACACCTTC. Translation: CASSGTGGGYTF.

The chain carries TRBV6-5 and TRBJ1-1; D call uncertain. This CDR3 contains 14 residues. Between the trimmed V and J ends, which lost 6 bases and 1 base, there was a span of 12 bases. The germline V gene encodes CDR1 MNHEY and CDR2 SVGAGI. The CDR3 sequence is CASRPGLGNTEAFF. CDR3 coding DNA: TGTGCCAGCAGGCCAGGACTGGGGAACACTGAAGCTTTCTTT.

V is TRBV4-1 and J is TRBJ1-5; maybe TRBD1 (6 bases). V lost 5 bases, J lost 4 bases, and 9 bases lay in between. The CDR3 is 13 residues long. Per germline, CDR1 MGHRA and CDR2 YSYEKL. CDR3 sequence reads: CASSAQGNQPQHF. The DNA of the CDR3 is TGCGCCAGCAGCGCACAGGGTAATCAGCCCCAGCATTTT.

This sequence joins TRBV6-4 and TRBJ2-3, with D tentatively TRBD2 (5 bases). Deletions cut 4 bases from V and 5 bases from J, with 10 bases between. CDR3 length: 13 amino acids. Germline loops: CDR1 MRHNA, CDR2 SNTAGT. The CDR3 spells CASSGLAGDTQYF. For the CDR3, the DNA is TGTGCCAGCAGTGGTCTAGCTGGAGATACGCAGTATTTT.